The 6 T cell receptor beta chains in this list originate from one sample, sequenced in a study of blood T cell repertoires in COVID-19. Profiling relied on immunoSEQ multiplex PCR, and the TCRdb table lists in-frame clones only, not all of them. This table holds roughly 25,000 clones, 82% found once. The sample consisted of peripheral blood. These receptors were collected from a human donor in a cohort sampled during active COVID-19.

The chain joins TRBV9 to TRBJ2-2, with 7 bases aligning to TRBD2. The CDR3 runs 14 residues. Germline CDR1 is SGDLS and CDR2 is YYNGEE. V was pared by 7 bases and J by 2 bases, with 5 bases of the junction left unmatched. In DNA, the CDR3 is TGTGCCAGCTCCGCTAGCGGAAACACCGGGGAGCTGTTTTTT. Residues: CASSASGNTGELFF.

J is TRBJ2-7 and V is TRBV9; 7 bases match TRBD1. The CDR3 extends over 14 amino acids. V dropped 3 bases and J dropped 1; count of bases not matched to a gene: 4. The germline V gene encodes CDR1 SGDLS and CDR2 YYNGEE. In nucleotides, the CDR3 is TGTGCCAGCAGCGCGGGACAGTCTTCCTACGAGCAGTACTTC. It specifies CASSAGQSSYEQYF.

The chain employs TRBV19 and TRBJ1-2; weak D call: TRBD1 (5 bases). Trimming took 6 bases from V and 6 from J, leaving 11 bases between them. In germline, CDR1 is LNHDA, CDR2 SQIVND (reference sequence). CDR3 size: 12 residues. CDR3 sequence (DNA): TGTGCCAGTAGCACGACGGGGGATGGCTACACCTTC. This encodes CASSTTGDGYTF.

This CDR3 is CASSYPLETAGELFF. CDR3 sequence (DNA): TGTGCCAGCAGTTACCCTCTAGAGACCGCCGGGGAGCTGTTTTTT. The J gene is TRBJ2-2, the V gene TRBV6-6, with D unclear. The CDR3 contains 15 residues. The V gene's germline CDR1 is MNHNY and CDR2 SVGAGI (reference sequence). The V end lost 2 bases, the J end lost 6 bases, and 13 bases lay between the germline ends.

The rearrangement links TRBV18 to TRBJ1-4; D might be TRBD1 (6 bases). Trimming stripped 2 bases from V and 3 bases from J, with 10 bases between. Germline lookup yields CDR1 KGHSH and CDR2 LQKENI. The CDR3 has 15 residues. The CDR3 nucleotides are TGTGCCAGCTCACCAGTTAACAGGGCTAATGAAAAACTGTTTTTT. It is translated as CASSPVNRANEKLFF.

There are a few counts of this clone. The chain links TRBV19 to TRBJ2-1; 7 nucleotides agree with TRBD2. Germline V CDR1 and CDR2: LNHDA, SQIVND (reference sequence). Unmatched junction bases numbered 7, after V lost 9 bases and J lost 2 bases. This CDR3 region has 14 residues. The DNA for the CDR3 is TGTGCCAGCCGGGCCCGGGGGGCCTACAATGAGCAGTTCTTC. Translation gives CASRARGAYNEQFF.